A selection of T cell receptor beta chains follows, all from one sample in a study of shared clonotypes between healthy human individuals. Profiled with immunoSEQ multiplex PCR; TCRdb holds only in-frame clones, not every one. The sample yields roughly 2.6 million clones, around nine tenths seen once. The sequencing input was naive CD4+ T cells sorted from blood. These receptors were collected from a man between 18 and 35 years old in good health. The CDR3 runs from the conserved cysteine through the conserved F or W.

V gene: TRBV2; CDR3 protein: CASTANTGELFF
V gene: TRBV2; CDR3 protein: CASSGTANYNSPLHF
V gene: TRBV5-6; CDR3 protein: CASSLARLAGTDTQYF
V gene: TRBV7-2; CDR3 protein: CASSLSGKGGYTF
V gene: TRBV6-5; CDR3 protein: CASSARTGTNTQYF
V gene: TRBV6-1; CDR3 protein: CATPRGGKNTEAFF
V gene: TRBV10-3; CDR3 protein: CAISEGVNPYEQYF
V gene: TRBV7-8; CDR3 protein: CASSTGLAGSHLEQYF
V gene: TRBV5-1; CDR3 protein: CASSLAAASYTDTQYF
V gene: TRBV5-1; CDR3 protein: CASSLGGLQETQYF
V gene: TRBV1; CDR3 protein: CTSSHPPRGTGCLATDTQYF
V gene: TRBV5-1; CDR3 protein: CASSLDRGHGEAFF
V gene: TRBV19; CDR3 protein: CASSIEGGRAYYEQYF